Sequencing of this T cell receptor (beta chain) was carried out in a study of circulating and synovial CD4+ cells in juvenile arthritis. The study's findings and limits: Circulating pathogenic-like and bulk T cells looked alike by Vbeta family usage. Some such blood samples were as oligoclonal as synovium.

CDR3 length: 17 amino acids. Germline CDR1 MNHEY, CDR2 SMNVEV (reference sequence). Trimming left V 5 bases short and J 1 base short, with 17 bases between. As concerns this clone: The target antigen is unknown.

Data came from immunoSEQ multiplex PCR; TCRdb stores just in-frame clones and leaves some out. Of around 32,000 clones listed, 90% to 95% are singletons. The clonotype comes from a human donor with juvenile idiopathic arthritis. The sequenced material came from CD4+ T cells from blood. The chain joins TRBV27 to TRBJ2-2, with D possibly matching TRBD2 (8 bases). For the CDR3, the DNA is TGTGCCAGCAGTCTCACGGGGGGGACAGTGAACACCGGGGAGCTGTTTTTT. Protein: CASSLTGGTVNTGELFF.